In this sample, the clone carrying this T cell receptor (beta chain) turned up a few times. The antigen is undetermined. This entry comes from a study of T-cell reconstitution after alpha-beta-depleted transplantation in children. Study-wide points: Among T cells one year after transplant, newly produced cells accounted for most counts and diversity. Surviving recipient cells, namely T cells and thymic progenitors, were the source of high day-60 TCRbeta diversity in some patients. It was reported that alpha-beta T cells came from several hundred expanded graft clones (about two months after transplant).

The ends were cut back, 0 bases at V and 5 bases at J, with 10 bases in the middle. Germline V gene data show CDR1 as SGHTA and CDR2 as FQGNSA. The CDR3 runs to 14 residues. Unique molecular identifiers were built into the TCRbeta library. TCRdb processed the PCR reads anew with MiXCR; each CDR3 protein has one entry. Here the sample spans just under 150,000 distinct CDR3 sequences, about 8.8% being singletons. This TCR came from a female patient between 2 and 15 years old who had a stem cell transplant for congenital amegakaryocytic thrombocytopenia, so the T cells may come from the graft donor. This specimen was PBMCs, mostly from graft donor cells, taken 180 days after TCRalphabeta/CD19-depleted stem cell transplant. The chain joins TRBV7-2 to TRBJ1-2; the D is unclear. The CDR3 region is CASSLAGSFYGYTF. For the CDR3, the DNA is TGTGCCAGCAGCTTAGCGGGCAGCTTTTATGGCTACACCTTC.